This T cell receptor (beta chain) is drawn from a study of shared clonotypes between healthy human individuals. The method was immunoSEQ multiplex PCR; TCRdb's version includes in-frame clones alone and lacks a portion of them. The repertoire includes around 2.1 million clones, just over 90% of them detected once, and 1.5% to 2% sits in the top ten. Terminally differentiated effector memory CD45RA+ cells were excluded by CCR7 positive selection of CD45RO-negative cells. Germline loops: CDR1 SGHRS, CDR2 YFSETQ. The CDR3 extends over 15 amino acids. V lost 4 bases to trimming and J lost 9 bases; unmatched junction nucleotides: 10.

The sequence derives from a man aged 18-30 years in good health. Some clones in this sample may be carry-over from other donors' samples. The chain couples TRBV5-1 to TRBJ1-5, with TRBD1 identical over 10 bases. The sequencing sample was made of naive CD8+ T cells from PBMCs. CDR3 sequence reads: CASSEETGGKRPQHF. The CDR3 bases are TGCGCCAGCAGCGAGGAGACAGGGGGCAAGAGGCCCCAGCATTTT.